This TCR beta chain came from a study of patients and donors after allogeneic stem cell transplantation. TCRdb re-analysed the RT-PCR reads in MiXCR, keeping a single row per CDR3 protein. The sample shows 200,000 to 250,000 distinct CDR3 sequences, 13% to 15% of them seen only once. This clonotype was seen only a few times. CDR3 size: 16 residues. Trimming took 2 bases from V and 0 from J, leaving 10 bases between them. Germline values: CDR1 LGHNT, CDR2 FRNRAP. The genes are TRBV12-5 and TRBJ1-4; D is perhaps TRBD1 (6 bases). This sequence originates from a human donor who was either an allogeneic HSCT recipient or a stem cell or donor lymphocyte infusion donor (not recorded which). It is not recorded whose cells these are; they may come from a transplant donor. Source material: blood, either unsorted or a sorted T cell fraction (not recorded which). The CDR3 nucleotides are TGTGCTAGTGGTTTGATCACAGGGACAACTAATGAAAAACTGTTTTTT. This encodes CASGLITGTTNEKLFF. The full variable domain, completed using reference TRBV12-5 and TRBJ1-4, is DARVTQTPRHKVTEMGQEVTMRCQPILGHNTVFWYRQTMMQGLELLAYFRNRAPLDDSGMPKDRFSAEMPDATLATLKIQPSEPRDSAVYFCASGLITGTTNEKLFFGSGTQLSVL.